The next 2 T cell receptor beta chains were all read from a single sample in a study of Graves' ophthalmopathy and Graves' hyperthyroidism. For repertoire sequencing, the TCR beta CDR3 regions were amplified from RNA transcripts. RT-PCR was first run with HTBI primers, then multiplex PCR in a second round. TCRdb reanalysed the multiplex PCR reads using MiXCR and keeps one entry per CDR3 protein. The profile shows some 370,000 distinct CDR3 sequences, approximately 17% of them singletons. The sequenced material came from peripheral blood. These TCRs come from an adult woman with stable Graves' hyperthyroidism.

This clonotype was seen many times. This chain connects TRBV7-9 to TRBJ1-1; weak D call: TRBD1 (5 bases). CDR3 size: 14 residues. The ends were cut back, 1 base at V and 10 bases at J, with 16 bases in the middle. Germline assignment: CDR1 SEHNR and CDR2 FQNEAQ (reference sequence). CDR3 region: CASSLGQTIGGAFF. Written as DNA, the CDR3 is TGTGCCAGCAGCTTAGGACAGACAATCGGCGGAGCTTTCTTT.

Here the CDR3 DNA reads TGTGCCAGCAGAGGGGCTGTAGAGACCCAGTACTTC. Protein: CASRGAVETQYF. This chain links TRBV28 with TRBJ2-5; a weak D match, TRBD1 (5 bases). V was cut by 6 bases and J by 4 bases, with 9 bases left in between. CDR1 and CDR2 (germline): MDHEN, SYDVKM. The CDR3 spans 12 residues. The whole variable domain, filled in from reference TRBV28 and TRBJ2-5, reads DVKVTQSSRYLVKRTGEKVFLECVQDMDHENMFWYRQDPGLGLRLIYFSYDVKMKEKGDIPEGYSVSREKKERFSLILESASTNQTSMYLCASRGAVETQYFGPGTRLLVL.